This entry concerns a single T cell receptor beta chain. The target of this receptor is not known. No much larger clonotype is one base removed from it; base qualities were not supplied. TCRbeta CDR3 regions were amplified from genomic DNA using the immunoSEQ Assay, a bias-controlled multiplex PCR. The authors' pipeline ran thus. Nucleated cell counts per sample were estimated from amplification of reference gene primers within the assay. To quantify the absolute abundance of each unique TCRbeta CDR3 rearrangement, sequence reads were collapsed and filtered. For each sample, productive Simpson clonality was calculated as the square root of Simpson's diversity index over productive rearrangements. TCRdb provides this immuneACCESS table in a form limited to in-frame rearrangements. Some clones are lacking; in checked studies, under half of them reflect an unresolved V gene, and why the rest are absent is not known. V, J and clone size reflect that table, while D and trimming were determined from the DNA. The sample table holds some 160,000 clones, of which around four fifths were seen once. The ten largest clones capture approximately 8.4% of the sample.

This record belongs to a study of blood T cell repertoires in COVID-19 (dated by TCRdb to about 2020). A note on the overall study: The collaborator samples originated in the United States, Italy and Spain and spanned the acute and convalescent phases of COVID-19. Samples were obtained from the ongoing ImmuneRACE study (first 160 participants) and from 1,254 subjects provided by 6 global collaborators. Where HLA class I and class II types were available, the types were taken from metadata supplied by the sample provider, not from assay-based typing. Deeply sampled blood TCRbeta repertoires from subjects exposed to, actively infected with, or recovered from COVID-19 were included in the dataset. A de-identified subject ID, COVID-19 status, age in years and sex were almost always included in the sample metadata. The material from the prospective study consisted of cDNA or gDNA derived from T cells, B-cell-depleted T cells, or PBMCs. A freely available public database, intended as a resource for researchers studying the immune response to SARS-CoV-2, is where the repertoires were released. Results and caveats for the whole study, not just this receptor: The quantity of clinical and demographic metadata differed by source and by participant and was supplied without curation.

Participants in the prospective study were enrolled through a virtual design, were aged 18 to 89 years, and lived in 20 to 30 United States geographic areas. In the prospective study, cohorts were assigned on the basis of participant-reported clinical history obtained from a screening survey and a study questionnaire. Recovered participants in ImmuneRACE Cohort 3 were defined by two consecutive negative NP/OP PCR tests, clearance by a healthcare professional, or resolution of symptoms. In the prospective study, mobile phlebotomists collected whole blood, serum and a nasopharyngeal or oropharyngeal swab from each participant. Additional blood draws and questionnaires over an approximately 2-month period could optionally be provided by prospective study participants. Blood samples from the prospective study were shipped frozen or at room temperature prior to DNA extraction. Trimming costs V 1 base and J 5 bases, and their ends lie 8 bases apart. Taken from cysteine to phenylalanine, the CDR3 has 13 residues. Only the CDR3 DNA stays, 39 bases, in frame from base 1. Taken from the germline V gene (reference sequence), the CDR1 and CDR2 loops are SEHNR and FQNEAQ.

Sequenced material: PBMCs or T cells enriched from blood (not recorded which). This clonotype originated in a woman aged 45-65 years who had recovered from COVID-19. In this chain, TRBV7-9 is recombined with TRBJ1-1; the D gene cannot be resolved reliably. The CDR3 sequence is CASSLGSGTEAFF. The nucleotide sequence reads as follows: TGTGCCAGCAGCTTAGGGTCGGGGACTGAAGCTTTCTTT.